A selection of T cell receptor beta chains follows, all from one sample in a study of OX40 agonist ivuxolimab in advanced cancers. Profiled with immunoSEQ multiplex PCR; TCRdb holds only in-frame clones, not every one. The repertoire holds 65,000 to 95,000 clones, about 85% seen once, with about 4% in the top ten. The sample consisted of CD4+ or CD8+ T cells sorted from blood, taken in a trial of the OX40 agonist ivuxolimab. The receptors shown here come from an adult with an advanced solid tumor such as melanoma, head and neck, liver or kidney cancer. The CDR3 runs from the conserved cysteine through the conserved F or W. The order of the fields is CDR3 protein, CDR3 DNA, clone size, J gene, D gene, V gene. A D gene is named only where the DNA matches it firmly. The listing skips clone size in some rows; elsewhere it reads once, few, many or a size class.

CDR3 protein: CASSLSVTNEQYF
CDR3 DNA: TGTGCCAGCAGCTTGAGTGTGACGAACGAGCAGTACTTC
clone size: -
J gene: TRBJ2-7
D gene: -
V gene: TRBV5-6

CDR3 protein: CASSYISKLNTEAFF
CDR3 DNA: TGTGCCAGCAGTTACATTAGCAAGCTGAACACTGAAGCTTTCTTT
clone size: -
J gene: TRBJ1-1
D gene: -
V gene: TRBV6-5

CDR3 protein: CASSLDLGNEQFF
CDR3 DNA: TGTGCTAGCAGCTTAGATTTGGGGAATGAGCAGTTCTTC
clone size: -
J gene: TRBJ2-1
D gene: -
V gene: TRBV7-7

CDR3 protein: CAWREQGRSRYEQYF
CDR3 DNA: TGTGCCTGGAGGGAACAAGGAAGGAGTCGGTACGAGCAGTACTTC
clone size: -
J gene: TRBJ2-7
D gene: -
V gene: TRBV30

CDR3 protein: CASTTLDPGGEQYF
CDR3 DNA: TGTGCCAGCACAACCCTAGACCCAGGGGGGGAGCAGTACTTC
clone size: -
J gene: TRBJ2-7
D gene: -
V gene: TRBV11-2

CDR3 protein: CASSPGAGASSNEKLFF
CDR3 DNA: TGTGCCAGCAGCCCTGGGGCAGGGGCGTCATCTAATGAAAAACTGTTTTTT
clone size: -
J gene: TRBJ1-4
D gene: -
V gene: TRBV28

CDR3 protein: CASSPVGGQTDTQYF
CDR3 DNA: TGTGCCAGCAGCCCGGTGGGGGGGCAAACAGATACGCAGTATTTT
clone size: -
J gene: TRBJ2-3
D gene: -
V gene: TRBV4-2

CDR3 protein: CASSLTRITNEQFF
CDR3 DNA: TGTGCCAGCAGCTTGACAAGGATCACCAATGAGCAGTTCTTC
clone size: -
J gene: TRBJ2-1
D gene: -
V gene: TRBV7-9

CDR3 protein: CASSSGLAGYNEQFF
CDR3 DNA: TGTGCCAGCAGCTCGGGACTAGCGGGATACAATGAGCAGTTCTTC
clone size: -
J gene: TRBJ2-1
D gene: TRBD2
V gene: TRBV7-3

CDR3 protein: CASSAWGSAYEQYF
CDR3 DNA: TGTGCCAGTAGTGCGTGGGGTTCAGCCTACGAGCAGTACTTC
clone size: -
J gene: TRBJ2-7
D gene: -
V gene: TRBV19

CDR3 protein: CASSSTRTGPGELFF
CDR3 DNA: TGTGCCAGCAGTTCCACGCGGACAGGGCCCGGGGAGCTGTTTTTT
clone size: -
J gene: TRBJ2-2
D gene: TRBD1
V gene: TRBV27

CDR3 protein: CASRLAGTWVHEQYF
CDR3 DNA: TGCGCCAGCAGACTTGCCGGGACGTGGGTCCACGAGCAGTACTTC
clone size: -
J gene: TRBJ2-7
D gene: -
V gene: TRBV5-1

CDR3 protein: CASSYSTDPRYEQYF
CDR3 DNA: TGTGCCAGCAGCTACTCTACGGACCCTCGGTACGAGCAGTACTTC
clone size: -
J gene: TRBJ2-7
D gene: -
V gene: TRBV7-2

CDR3 protein: CAWGLIVTDTQYF
CDR3 DNA: TGTGCCTGGGGACTGATTGTCACAGATACGCAGTATTTT
clone size: -
J gene: TRBJ2-3
D gene: -
V gene: TRBV30

CDR3 protein: CASSSRGQRSGANVLTF
CDR3 DNA: TGCGCCAGCAGCTCGCGCGGACAGCGCTCTGGGGCCAACGTCCTGACTTTC
clone size: -
J gene: TRBJ2-6
D gene: -
V gene: TRBV4-1

CDR3 protein: CASSLQAGIEETQYF
CDR3 DNA: TGTGCCAGCAGCTTACAGGCAGGGATCGAAGAGACCCAGTACTTC
clone size: -
J gene: TRBJ2-5
D gene: -
V gene: TRBV11-2

CDR3 protein: CASSKGWNTGELFF
CDR3 DNA: TGTGCCAGCAGCAAAGGGTGGAATACCGGGGAGCTGTTTTTT
clone size: once
J gene: TRBJ2-2
D gene: -
V gene: TRBV7-8

CDR3 protein: CASSSGTGVEETQYF
CDR3 DNA: TGTGCCAGTAGTAGCGGGACAGGGGTAGAAGAGACCCAGTACTTC
clone size: -
J gene: TRBJ2-5
D gene: TRBD1
V gene: TRBV19

CDR3 protein: CAISEDRDSTEAFF
CDR3 DNA: TGTGCCATCAGTGAAGACAGAGACTCCACTGAAGCTTTCTTT
clone size: -
J gene: TRBJ1-1
D gene: -
V gene: TRBV10-3

CDR3 protein: CAWSSRDTYEQYF
CDR3 DNA: TGTGCCTGGAGTAGCAGGGACACCTACGAGCAGTACTTC
clone size: -
J gene: TRBJ2-7
D gene: -
V gene: TRBV30

CDR3 protein: CASSQDRGLYGYTF
CDR3 DNA: TGCGCCAGCAGCCAAGATAGGGGGCTCTATGGCTACACCTTC
clone size: -
J gene: TRBJ1-2
D gene: TRBD1
V gene: TRBV4-3

CDR3 protein: CATSTLTERGSYEQYF
CDR3 DNA: TGTGCCACCAGCACCTTGACGGAACGGGGATCCTACGAGCAGTACTTC
clone size: once
J gene: TRBJ2-7
D gene: -
V gene: TRBV15

CDR3 protein: CASSVGGDPRAYEPYF
CDR3 DNA: TGTGCCAGCAGCGTAGGAGGGGACCCGAGGGCCTACGAGCCCTACTTC
clone size: -
J gene: TRBJ2-5
D gene: -
V gene: TRBV9

CDR3 protein: CASRRQGGSYEQYF
CDR3 DNA: TGTGCCAGCCGTAGACAGGGTGGCTCCTACGAGCAGTACTTC
clone size: -
J gene: TRBJ2-7
D gene: TRBD1
V gene: TRBV19